These T cell receptor beta chains were read from a single sample in a study of tumor-infiltrating lymphocytes in localized non-small cell lung cancer. Repertoires were generated with immunoSEQ multiplex PCR, while TCRdb's copy carries only in-frame clones and drops some. Altogether over 14,000 clones are present, roughly four fifths being singletons, with the ten largest covering under 3%. The specimen sequenced was lung tumor tissue. Receptor source: a human donor with non-small cell lung cancer. Each CDR3 is given with its conserved first and last residue. The D gene is left open where the match is weak. Expanded clones get a size class; other rows say once, few or many, or leave the size out.

TRBJ1-4 | - | TRBV5-5 | once | TGTGCCAGCAGCTTGTTTGGGGCTAATGAAAAACTGTTTTTT | CASSLFGANEKLFF
TRBJ2-7 | TRBD1 | TRBV5-6 | - | TGTGCCAGCAGCTTGGGACAGGGGGGGTACCACGAGCAGTACTTC | CASSLGQGGYHEQYF
TRBJ1-4 | TRBD1 | TRBV6-5 | - | TGTGCCAGCAGTTACTCGACAGGGTTGTTAGAAAAACTGTTTTTT | CASSYSTGLLEKLFF
TRBJ2-5 | - | TRBV7-2 | - | TGTGCCAGCAGCACCCCGGCCCTAGCTAGGAGGGAGACCCAGTACTTC | CASSTPALARRETQYF
TRBJ2-1 | - | TRBV2 | - | TGTGCCAGCAGTGATATGGCTAGAGGCGTTTTTAATGAGCAGTTCTTC | CASSDMARGVFNEQFF
TRBJ2-2 | TRBD1 | TRBV27 | - | TGTGCCAGCAGGCCCGGACAGGGAACGTCCGGGGAGCTGTTTTTT | CASRPGQGTSGELFF
TRBJ2-3 | TRBD2 | TRBV7-9 | - | TGTGCCAGCAGACGAAAAGAGGGACTAGCGCCGGATACGCAGTATTTT | CASRRKEGLAPDTQYF
TRBJ2-3 | TRBD1 | TRBV4-3 | - | TGCGCCAGCAGCCAAGAGTCTGGACAGGGGGCGACAGATACGCAGTATTTT | CASSQESGQGATDTQYF
TRBJ1-1 | - | TRBV7-8 | - | TGTGCCAGCACCAGACAGGCGAACACTGAAGCTTTCTTT | CASTRQANTEAFF
TRBJ2-1 | - | TRBV5-1 | - | TGCGCCAGCAGCTTGAGGATCGACAATGAGCAGTTCTTC | CASSLRIDNEQFF
TRBJ1-5 | - | TRBV19 | - | TGTGCCAGTGGGGGGGGTCTTACTCAGCCCCAGCATTTT | CASGGGLTQPQHF
TRBJ2-3 | - | TRBV6-5 | - | TGTGCCAGCAGTACCCGGGATACGCAGTATTTT | CASSTRDTQYF
TRBJ1-2 | - | TRBV29-1 | - | TGCAGCGTGGGGGAGGGTTCAGGGGCCTATGGCTACACCTTC | CSVGEGSGAYGYTF
TRBJ1-5 | TRBD1 | TRBV30 | - | TGTGCCTGGAGTGTACACGAGGGGGCAGGGAGGCAGCCCCAGCATTTT | CAWSVHEGAGRQPQHF
TRBJ2-3 | TRBD2 | TRBV10-3 | - | TGTGCCACGATGCTAGCGGGACCGAAAAGCGGTACGCAGTATTTT | CATMLAGPKSGTQYF
TRBJ1-4 | TRBD1 | TRBV5-5 | once | TGTGCCAGCAGCCCCCGGGGTGGACAGGTTAATAATGAAAAACTGTTTTTT | CASSPRGGQVNNEKLFF
TRBJ2-3 | - | TRBV9 | - | TGTGCCAGCAGCGAGGGGGGGCGACGCACAGATACGCAGTATTTT | CASSEGGRRTDTQYF
TRBJ1-3 | - | TRBV18 | - | TGTGCCAGCTCAGGAGAGAGCTCTGGAAACACCATATATTTT | CASSGESSGNTIYF
TRBJ2-3 | TRBD2 | TRBV7-6 | - | TGTGCCAGCAGCTTCAGTACAGTGACTAGCGGGCAAAATACGCAGTATTTT | CASSFSTVTSGQNTQYF
TRBJ2-2 | TRBD2 | TRBV6-4 | few | TGTGCCAGCAGTGTAAGCGGGAGGGGCACCGGGGAGCTGTTTTTT | CASSVSGRGTGELFF
TRBJ2-2 | TRBD2 | TRBV29-1 | - | TGCAGCGCCTCAAGCGGGAGCAATTCCGGGGAGCCGTTTTTT | CSASSGSNSGEPFF
TRBJ1-4 | - | TRBV5-1 | - | TGCGCCAGCAGCTCGACCGGGCCGCCAACTAATGAAAAACTGTTTTTT | CASSSTGPPTNEKLFF
TRBJ2-2 | - | TRBV27 | - | TGTGCCAGCAGTTTAGGGATCACCGGGGAGCTGTTTTTT | CASSLGITGELFF
TRBJ2-7 | - | TRBV19 | once | TGTGCCAGTAGTCAGGGGGGAACCTACGAGCAGTACTTC | CASSQGGTYEQYF
TRBJ2-7 | TRBD1 | TRBV2 | - | TGTGCCAGCATGAAGACAGGGAGAAAGTACTTC | CASMKTGRKYF
TRBJ2-2 | TRBD2 | TRBV6-6 | - | TGTGCCAGCAGGTCCGGACTAGCGGGGAGCACCGGGGAGCTGTTTTTT | CASRSGLAGSTGELFF
TRBJ2-7 | TRBD2 | TRBV6-5 | - | TGTGCCAGCAGTTACCGGCGGGAGAGGTCCTACGAGCAGTACTTC | CASSYRRERSYEQYF
TRBJ1-6 | - | TRBV5-1 | few | TGCGCCAGCAGCGGCGAAGCCTATAATTCACCCCTCCACTTT | CASSGEAYNSPLHF
TRBJ1-5 | - | TRBV10-3 | - | TGTGCCATCAGTTCTACACAGGGCAATCAGCCCCAGCATTTT | CAISSTQGNQPQHF
TRBJ2-1 | TRBD2 | TRBV29-1 | - | TGCAGCGTCCGACTAGCGGGAGGGGATCCCACGCAGTTCTTC | CSVRLAGGDPTQFF
TRBJ2-2 | - | TRBV9 | - | TGTGCCAGCAGAAGGGCGGCCGACACCGGGGAGCTGTTTTTT | CASRRAADTGELFF
TRBJ2-5 | - | TRBV11-2 | - | TGTGCCAGCAGCTCGGGATTCCAAGAGACCCAGTACTTC | CASSSGFQETQYF
TRBJ1-2 | - | TRBV29-1 | - | TGCAGCGTAAACAGGGAAGATGGTAATGGCTACACCTTC | CSVNREDGNGYTF
TRBJ2-6 | - | TRBV5-1 | few | TGCGCCAGCAGCTTGGGCCGGGATGCTGGGGCCAACGTCCTGACTTTC | CASSLGRDAGANVLTF
TRBJ1-2 | - | TRBV11-3 | - | TGTGCCAGCAGCTATGACTCACCTCGGGTCTATGGCTACACCTTC | CASSYDSPRVYGYTF
TRBJ2-4 | - | TRBV5-1 | - | TGCGCCAGCAGGGTTGGTGACGTCCCCTACCCCAAAAACATTCAGTACTTC | CASRVGDVPYPKNIQYF
TRBJ2-7 | TRBD2 | TRBV5-8 | - | TGTGCCAGCAGCTTGGGAAGCGGGGGACTCTCCTACGAGCAGTACTTC | CASSLGSGGLSYEQYF
TRBJ2-7 | - | TRBV27 | - | TGTGCCAGCAGTTTAGATCGTAATGGTTACGAGCAGTACTTC | CASSLDRNGYEQYF
TRBJ1-4 | TRBD1 | TRBV20-1 | - | TGCGGGACAGGGAATGAAAAACTGTTTTTT | CGTGNEKLFF
TRBJ2-4 | TRBD2 | TRBV14 | - | TGTGCCAGCAGCCAACCCGGACTAGCGGGAGGGGTTGGGAAAAACATTCAGTACTTC | CASSQPGLAGGVGKNIQYF
TRBJ2-1 | TRBD2 | TRBV18 | - | TGTGCCAGCTCACTGGGACTAGCGGGAGGGGCCCACATATTTTACAATGAGCAGTTCTTC | CASSLGLAGGAHIFYNEQFF
TRBJ2-1 | TRBD2 | TRBV29-1 | - | TGCAGCGGCTCCCTTGGTAGCGGGATCTACAATGAGCAGTTCTTC | CSGSLGSGIYNEQFF
TRBJ2-1 | - | TRBV6-4 | - | TGTGCCAGCAGTGATGGGGAGTCCAATGAGCAGTTCTTC | CASSDGESNEQFF
TRBJ2-2 | TRBD1 | TRBV6-4 | few | TGTGCCAGCGGGACAGGGAGCACCGGGGAGCTGTTTTTT | CASGTGSTGELFF
TRBJ2-3 | - | TRBV7-2 | few | TGTGCCAGCAGCCCTAGCCGCGGGAGCACAGATACGCAGTATTTT | CASSPSRGSTDTQYF
TRBJ1-2 | TRBD1 | TRBV18 | - | TGTGCCAGCTCACCCGACAGGGGTGGCTACACCTTC | CASSPDRGGYTF
TRBJ1-1 | - | TRBV19 | once | TGTGCCAGTAGTATTGCGGGGCCGAACACTGAAGCTTTCTTT | CASSIAGPNTEAFF
TRBJ2-5 | - | TRBV2 | - | TGTGCCAGCAGTGAAACTACCCAAGAGACCCAGTACTTC | CASSETTQETQYF
TRBJ2-5 | - | TRBV23-1 | - | TGCGCCAGCCCCATCACACGTGAAAACCAAGAGACCCAGTACTTC | CASPITRENQETQYF
TRBJ1-1 | - | TRBV19 | - | TGTGCCACCTCCGCGGGTGGAGCTTTCTTT | CATSAGGAFF
TRBJ2-5 | - | TRBV10-3 | - | TGTGCCATCAGTTCCTTGGGGCAAGAGACCCAGTACTTC | CAISSLGQETQYF
TRBJ2-1 | - | TRBV5-1 | once | TGCGCCAGCAGCTTGGTGGTTTCGGTGATGAATGAGCAGTTCTTC | CASSLVVSVMNEQFF
TRBJ2-3 | - | TRBV27 | - | TGTGCCAGCAGTTTTTTTGTGAGCACAGATACGCAGTATTTT | CASSFFVSTDTQYF
TRBJ1-2 | - | TRBV5-4 | - | TGTGCCAGCAGCTGGCCAGGGGACTATGGCTACACCTTC | CASSWPGDYGYTF
TRBJ1-1 | - | TRBV2 | few | TGTGCCAGCAGTGACAGAGAGAACACTGAAGCTTTCTTT | CASSDRENTEAFF